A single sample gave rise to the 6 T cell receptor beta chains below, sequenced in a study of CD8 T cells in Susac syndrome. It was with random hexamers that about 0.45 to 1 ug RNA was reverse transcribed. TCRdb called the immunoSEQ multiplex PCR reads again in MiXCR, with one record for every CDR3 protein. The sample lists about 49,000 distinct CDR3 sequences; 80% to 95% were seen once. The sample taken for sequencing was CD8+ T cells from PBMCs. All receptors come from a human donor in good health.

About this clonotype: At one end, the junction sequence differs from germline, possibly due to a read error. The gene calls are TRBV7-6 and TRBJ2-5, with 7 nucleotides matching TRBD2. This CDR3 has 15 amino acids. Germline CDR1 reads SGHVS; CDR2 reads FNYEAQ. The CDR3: CASSGRDYPSESQYF. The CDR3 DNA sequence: TGTGCCAGCAGCGGGCGGGACTACCCCTCAGAGTCCCAGTACTTC.

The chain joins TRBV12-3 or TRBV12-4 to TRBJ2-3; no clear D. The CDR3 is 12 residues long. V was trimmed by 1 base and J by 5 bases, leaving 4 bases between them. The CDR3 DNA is TGTGCCAGCAGTTTAGTTCGAGATACGCAGTATTTT. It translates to CASSLVRDTQYF.

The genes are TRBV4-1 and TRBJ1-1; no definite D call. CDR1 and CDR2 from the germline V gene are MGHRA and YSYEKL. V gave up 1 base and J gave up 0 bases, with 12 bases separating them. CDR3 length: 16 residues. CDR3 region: CASSQAMVNLNTEAFF. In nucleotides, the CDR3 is TGCGCCAGCAGCCAAGCGATGGTGAATCTGAACACTGAAGCTTTCTTT.

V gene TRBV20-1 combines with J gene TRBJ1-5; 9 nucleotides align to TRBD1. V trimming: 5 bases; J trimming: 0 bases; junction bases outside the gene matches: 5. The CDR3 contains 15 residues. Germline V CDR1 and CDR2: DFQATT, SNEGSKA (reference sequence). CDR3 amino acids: CSAWTGDFSNQPQHF. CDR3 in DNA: TGCAGTGCTTGGACAGGGGATTTTAGCAATCAGCCCCAGCATTTT.

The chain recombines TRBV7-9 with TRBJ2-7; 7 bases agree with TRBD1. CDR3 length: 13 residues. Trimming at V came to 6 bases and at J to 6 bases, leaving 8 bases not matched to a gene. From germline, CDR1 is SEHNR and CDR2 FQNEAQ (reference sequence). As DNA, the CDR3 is TGTGCCAGCAGAGACAGGGCCTTGGGCGAGCAGTACTTC. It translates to CASRDRALGEQYF.

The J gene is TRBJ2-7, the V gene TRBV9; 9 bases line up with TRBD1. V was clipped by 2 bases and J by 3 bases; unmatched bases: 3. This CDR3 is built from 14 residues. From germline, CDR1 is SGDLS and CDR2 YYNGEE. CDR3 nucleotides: TGTGCCAGCAGCGTTGGGACAGGGATCTACGAGCAGTACTTC. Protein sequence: CASSVGTGIYEQYF.